A single TCR beta chain is shown here with its context. Trimming took 7 bases from V and 2 from J, leaving 21 bases between them. This CDR3 is built from 16 residues. Germline-derived CDR1 and CDR2 are SEHNR and FQNEAQ (reference sequence). The sample originates from a study of blood T cell repertoires in COVID-19. Sequencing was performed with immunoSEQ multiplex PCR; in TCRdb, only in-frame clones are kept and a portion is missing. Among 150,000 or so clones listed, about 79% were seen once. This sequence was found in a woman aged 60-75 years with acute or convalescent COVID-19. This chain links TRBV7-9 with TRBJ2-7; D perhaps matches TRBD1 (6 bases). Sequencing input: peripheral blood. The CDR3 here is CASNKEGVPLAYEQYF. CDR3 DNA: TGTGCCAGCAACAAAGAGGGGGTCCCTCTTGCCTACGAGCAGTACTTC.